A selection of T cell receptor beta chains follows, all from one sample in a study of T cells in Graves' hyperthyroidism and ophthalmopathy. Using its own MiXCR run on the multiplex PCR reads, TCRdb lists one record per CDR3 protein. The sample has approximately 330,000 distinct CDR3 sequences, about 13% seen once. Sequencing was done on a sample of blood. Source of these receptors: a woman in her 40s with Graves' ophthalmopathy. Both conserved end residues are part of each CDR3. D genes are given only for firm matches. Expanded clones are given a class, and other clones once, few, many or no size at all.

TRBV2	many	TRBJ2-3	.	CASSDPGRVTDTQYF
TRBV6-1	few	TRBJ2-6	.	CASSIPTGANVLTF
TRBV7-8	few	TRBJ1-6	TRBD1	CASSQDRGNNSPLHF
TRBV5-1	few	TRBJ1-1	.	CASSLVGQLNTEAFF
TRBV6-1	.	TRBJ1-1	TRBD1	CASRGGTGAFF
TRBV5-1	few	TRBJ2-2	TRBD2	CASSFTERGGPGELFF
TRBV11-2	.	TRBJ1-6	.	CASSPGTENSPLHF
TRBV7-8	many	TRBJ2-1	.	CASSLDRDSYNEQFF
TRBV12-3/TRBV12-4	many	TRBJ2-5	.	CASSFGTEETQYF
TRBV19	.	TRBJ2-2	.	CASSPEGYTGELFF
TRBV4-1	few	TRBJ2-7	.	CASSQEGVRGHEQYF
TRBV6-6	few	TRBJ1-4	TRBD1	CASSYGPGGYEKLFF
TRBV6-1	many	TRBJ2-3	TRBD1	CASSQTGSTDTQYF
TRBV5-1	.	TRBJ2-5	.	CASRQAQETQYF
TRBV28	many	TRBJ2-7	TRBD2	CASSSGGVTEDEQYF
TRBV15	many	TRBJ1-5	.	CATSVTPNTGNQPQHF
TRBV27	many	TRBJ2-7	TRBD2	CASRDISGGAYEQYF
TRBV4-1	.	TRBJ2-7	.	CASSQDWGDIPYEQYF
TRBV11-2	many	TRBJ2-1	.	CASSLNVGSSYNEQFF
TRBV20-1	.	TRBJ2-7	.	CSARDRYYEQYF
TRBV5-1	many	TRBJ1-3	.	CASSFEGIHGNTIYF
TRBV11-1	few	TRBJ2-3	TRBD1	CASTVQGKGADTQYF
TRBV18	few	TRBJ2-6	TRBD1	CASSPDRATGANVLTF
TRBV28	.	TRBJ2-2	TRBD2	CASRRGGRPSGHTGELFF